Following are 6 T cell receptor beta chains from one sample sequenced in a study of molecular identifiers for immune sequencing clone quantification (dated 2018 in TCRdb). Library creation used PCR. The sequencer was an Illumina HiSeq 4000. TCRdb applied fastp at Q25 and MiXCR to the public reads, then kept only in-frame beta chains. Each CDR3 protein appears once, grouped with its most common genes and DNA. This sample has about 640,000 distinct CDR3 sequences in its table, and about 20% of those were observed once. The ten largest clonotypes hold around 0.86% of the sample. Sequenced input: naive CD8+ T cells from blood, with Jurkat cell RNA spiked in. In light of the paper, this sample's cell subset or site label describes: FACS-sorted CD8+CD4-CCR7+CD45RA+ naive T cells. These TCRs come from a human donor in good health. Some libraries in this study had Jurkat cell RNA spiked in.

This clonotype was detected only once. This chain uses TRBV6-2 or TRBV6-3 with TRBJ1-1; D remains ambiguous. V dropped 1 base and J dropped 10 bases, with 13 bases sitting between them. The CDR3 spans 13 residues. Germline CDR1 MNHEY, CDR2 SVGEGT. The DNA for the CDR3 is TGTGCCAGCAGTTACTGGGTTGATCGGACAGCTTTCTTT. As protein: CASSYWVDRTAFF.

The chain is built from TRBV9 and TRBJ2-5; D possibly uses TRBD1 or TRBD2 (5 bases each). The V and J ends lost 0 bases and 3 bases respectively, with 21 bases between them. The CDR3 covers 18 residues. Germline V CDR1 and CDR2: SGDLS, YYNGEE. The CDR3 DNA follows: TGTGCCAGCAGCGTAGGGGGGTCGAGTGGGAGCGGCGAAGAGACCCAGTACTTC. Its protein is CASSVGGSSGSGEETQYF.

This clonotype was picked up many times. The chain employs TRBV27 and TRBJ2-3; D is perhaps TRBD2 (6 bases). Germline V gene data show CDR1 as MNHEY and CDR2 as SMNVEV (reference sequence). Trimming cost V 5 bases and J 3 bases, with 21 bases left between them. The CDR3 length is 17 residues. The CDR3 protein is CASSPTRGWEETDTQYF. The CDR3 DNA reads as TGTGCCAGCAGTCCCACGCGGGGTTGGGAGGAAACAGATACGCAGTATTTT.

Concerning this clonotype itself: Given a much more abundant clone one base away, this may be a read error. In DNA, the CDR3 is TGTGCCAGCAGTGAATGGAGGACAGGGCAAGAGACCCAGTACTTC. Protein product: CASSEWRTGQETQYF. The chain recombines TRBV2 with TRBJ2-5; 8 bases are a match to TRBD1. The V segment lost 2 bases and the J segment 2 bases; nucleotides outside the gene matches: 4. Per germline, CDR1 SNHLY and CDR2 FYNNEI. The CDR3 consists of 15 residues.

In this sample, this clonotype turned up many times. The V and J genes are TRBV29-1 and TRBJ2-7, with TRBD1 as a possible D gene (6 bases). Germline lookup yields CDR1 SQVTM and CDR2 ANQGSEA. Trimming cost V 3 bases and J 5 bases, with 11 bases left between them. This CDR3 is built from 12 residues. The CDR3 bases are TGCAGCGTTGAGGGGGCGCCGGACGAGCAGTACTTC. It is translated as CSVEGAPDEQYF.

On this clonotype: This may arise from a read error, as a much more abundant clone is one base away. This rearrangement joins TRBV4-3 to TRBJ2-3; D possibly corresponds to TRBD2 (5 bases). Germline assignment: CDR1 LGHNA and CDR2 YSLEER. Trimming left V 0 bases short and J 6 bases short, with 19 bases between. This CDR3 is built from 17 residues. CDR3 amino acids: CASSQEASSRIGDTQYF. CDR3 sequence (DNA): TGCGCCAGCAGCCAAGAAGCGTCTAGCCGGATAGGGGATACGCAGTATTTT.